Sequencing of this T cell receptor (beta chain) was carried out in a study of blood T cell repertoires in COVID-19. Across the study: Spain, Italy and the United States supplied samples that represented acute and convalescent COVID-19.

Looked up from germline, CDR1 is MNHEY and CDR2 is SVGEGT. The CDR3 spans 14 residues. V shed 5 bases and J 5 bases; nucleotides not matched to a gene: 6. Authors' data handling: Counts of nucleated cells, estimated from reference gene primer amplification, were obtained. TCRdb keeps only in-frame clones here, not all; method: immunoSEQ multiplex PCR. The DNA gave D and trimming, while V, J and clone size come from that table. The sample shows about 180,000 clones, over 75% of them seen only once. This study enrolled people aged 18 to 89 from roughly 24 US geographic areas. Recovered status applied to Cohort 3 donors who had two consecutive negative PCRs. It also applied to those with clearance or with symptom resolution.

This receptor was identified in a woman between 18 and 30 years old who had recovered from COVID-19. The chain employs TRBV6-2 or TRBV6-3 and TRBJ2-3; TRBD1 matches 8 bases. The source material was PBMCs or T cells enriched from blood (not recorded which). The CDR3 spells CASSAQTGEDTQYF. The CDR3 DNA is TGTGCCAGCAGTGCCCAGACAGGGGAAGATACGCAGTATTTT.